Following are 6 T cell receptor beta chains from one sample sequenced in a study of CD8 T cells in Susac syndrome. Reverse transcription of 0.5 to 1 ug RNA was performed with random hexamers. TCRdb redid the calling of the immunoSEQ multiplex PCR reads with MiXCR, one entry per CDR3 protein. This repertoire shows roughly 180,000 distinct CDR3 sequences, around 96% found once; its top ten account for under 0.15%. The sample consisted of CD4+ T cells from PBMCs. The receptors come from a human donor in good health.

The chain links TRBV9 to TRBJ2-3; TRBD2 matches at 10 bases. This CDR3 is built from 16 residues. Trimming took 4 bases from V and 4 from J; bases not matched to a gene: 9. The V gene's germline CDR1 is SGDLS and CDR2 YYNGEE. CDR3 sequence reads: CASSLRGAGGPDTQYF. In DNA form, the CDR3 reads TGTGCCAGCAGCCTCCGGGGAGCGGGGGGGCCAGATACGCAGTATTTT. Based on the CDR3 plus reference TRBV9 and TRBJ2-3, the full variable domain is DSGVTQTPKHLITATGQRVTLRCSPRSGDLSVYWYQQSLDQGLQFLIQYYNGEERAKGNILERFSAQQFPDLHSELNLSSLELGDSALYFCASSLRGAGGPDTQYFGPGTRLTVL.

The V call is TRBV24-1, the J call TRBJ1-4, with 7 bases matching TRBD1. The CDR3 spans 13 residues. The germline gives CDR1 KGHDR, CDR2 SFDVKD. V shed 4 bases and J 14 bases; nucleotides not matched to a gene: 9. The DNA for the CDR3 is TGTGCCACCAGTGACGTATCCGGGACAGAGCTGTTTTTT. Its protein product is CATSDVSGTELFF.

As DNA, the CDR3 is TGTGCCAGCAGACCGGACGGCTCCTACAATGAGCAGTTCTTC. Amino acid sequence: CASRPDGSYNEQFF. The chain couples TRBV12-3 or TRBV12-4 to TRBJ2-1; D is ambiguous. V was shortened by 6 bases and J by 0 bases, with 9 bases between the two germline ends. CDR3 length: 14 amino acids.

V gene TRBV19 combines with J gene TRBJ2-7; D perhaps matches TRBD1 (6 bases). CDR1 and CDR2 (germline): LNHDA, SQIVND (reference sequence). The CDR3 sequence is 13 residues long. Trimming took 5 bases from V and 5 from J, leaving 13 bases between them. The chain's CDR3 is CASSYRGYNEQYF. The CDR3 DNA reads TGTGCCAGTAGTTATAGGGGGTACAACGAGCAGTACTTC.

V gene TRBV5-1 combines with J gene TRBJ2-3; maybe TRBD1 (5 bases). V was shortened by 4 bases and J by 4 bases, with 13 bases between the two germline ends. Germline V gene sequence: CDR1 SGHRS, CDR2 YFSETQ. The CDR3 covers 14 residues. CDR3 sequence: CASSLRAVSDTQYF. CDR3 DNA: TGCGCCAGCAGCCTCAGGGCTGTCTCAGATACGCAGTATTTT. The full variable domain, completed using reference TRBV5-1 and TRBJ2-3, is KAGVTQTPRYLIKTRGQQVTLSCSPISGHRSVSWYQQTPGQGLQFLFEYFSETQRNKGNFPGRFSGRQFSNSRSEMNVSTLELGDSALYLCASSLRAVSDTQYFGPGTRLTVL.

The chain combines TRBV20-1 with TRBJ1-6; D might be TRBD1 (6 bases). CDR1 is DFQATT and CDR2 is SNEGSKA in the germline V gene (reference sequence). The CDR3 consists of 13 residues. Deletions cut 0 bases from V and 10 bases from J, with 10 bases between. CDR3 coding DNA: TGCAGTGCTAGAGATCAGGGGCGATCACCCCTCCACTTT. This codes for CSARDQGRSPLHF.